The 18 T cell receptor beta chains reported below all come from one sample, sequenced in a study of blood T cell repertoires in COVID-19. TCRdb's table, derived via immunoSEQ multiplex PCR, lists solely in-frame clones and lacks some. The data contain about 68,000 clones, roughly nine tenths of them singletons. The source material was peripheral blood. The receptors come from a man aged 40-49 years with COVID-19, enrolled during active disease.

CDR3 sequence (DNA): TGTGCCAGCAGCTTGGACTACACCTACGAGCAGTACTTC. Protein product: CASSLDYTYEQYF. The V call is TRBV5-4, the J call TRBJ2-7, with D unclear. V lost 0 bases and J lost 2, with 6 bases in between. CDR3 size: 13 residues. Germline lookup yields CDR1 SGHNT and CDR2 YYREEE (reference sequence).

The rearrangement joins TRBV2 to TRBJ2-7; D gene ambiguous. The germline V and J ends were trimmed by 8 bases and 4 bases, with 9 bases remaining between them. CDR1 and CDR2 (germline): SNHLY, FYNNEI. The CDR3 spans 11 residues. CDR3 loop: CASQVLYEQYF. The CDR3 nucleotides read TGTGCCAGCCAGGTTCTGTACGAGCAGTACTTC.

The chain carries TRBV6-5 and TRBJ1-1; 8 positions agree with TRBD1. This CDR3 has 14 residues. Per germline, CDR1 MNHEY and CDR2 SVGAGI. V lost 5 bases and J lost 4; bases outside the gene matches: 6. This CDR3 reads CASSLDRDITEAFF. The DNA for the CDR3 is TGTGCCAGCAGTCTGGACAGGGACATCACTGAAGCTTTCTTT.

The chain joins TRBV19 to TRBJ2-1; the D gene is possibly TRBD1 (8 bases). The germline V gene encodes CDR1 LNHDA and CDR2 SQIVND (reference sequence). The CDR3 extends over 17 amino acids. V lost 5 bases and J lost 4, with 21 bases in between. The CDR3 loop is CASSLRGGGQDYNEQFF. The CDR3 DNA is TGTGCCAGTAGTTTAAGGGGAGGGGGACAGGATTACAATGAGCAGTTCTTC. The complete variable domain, with remaining parts taken from reference TRBV19 and TRBJ2-1, reads DGGITQSPKYLFRKEGQNVTLSCEQNLNHDAMYWYRQDPGQGLRLIYYSQIVNDFQKGDIAEGYSVSREKKESFPLTVTSAQKNPTAFYLCASSLRGGGQDYNEQFFGPGTRLTVL.

This clone was observed once. The V gene is TRBV7-3, the J gene TRBJ1-1; tentatively, D is TRBD1 (5 bases). Trimming took off 2 bases at V and 2 bases at J, with 6 bases between the two ends. This CDR3 region has 13 residues. CDR1 is SGHTA, CDR2 FQGTGA, per germline. The CDR3 DNA reads TGTGCCAGCAGCTTAGACAGTAACACTGAAGCTTTCTTT. The encoded protein is CASSLDSNTEAFF.

J is TRBJ2-7 and V is TRBV10-3; 9 bases line up with TRBD1. CDR1 ENHRY and CDR2 SYGVKD come from the germline V gene. V gave up 8 bases and J gave up 5 bases; unmatched junction bases: 13. The CDR3 is 15 amino acids. Here the CDR3 reads CAIGDFDRGFHEQYF. The CDR3 coding sequence is TGTGCCATCGGCGACTTTGACAGGGGGTTCCACGAGCAGTACTTC.

The chain couples TRBV11-2 to TRBJ2-3, with D possibly TRBD2 on 6 matching bases. V lost 2 bases and J lost 2, with 20 bases in between. Germline CDR1 is SGHAT and CDR2 is FQNNGV. This CDR3 spans 18 amino acids. CDR3 protein: CASSLSRGTPVPTDTQYF. The CDR3 bases are TGTGCCAGCAGCTTATCCCGCGGGACTCCCGTCCCCACAGATACGCAGTATTTT. Drawing the rest from reference TRBV11-2 and TRBJ2-3, the complete variable domain is EAGVAQSPRYKIIEKRQSVAFWCNPISGHATLYWYQQILGQGPKLLIQFQNNGVVDDSQLPKDRFSAERLKGVDSTLKIQPAKLEDSAVYLCASSLSRGTPVPTDTQYFGPGTRLTVL.

The rearrangement joins TRBV7-2 to TRBJ2-7; 8 positions agree with TRBD1. The CDR3 loop spans 16 amino acids. Per the germline V gene, CDR1 is SGHTA and CDR2 is FQGNSA. After removal of 1 base from V and 2 bases from J, the junction contained 7 bases not matched to a gene. The CDR3 here is CASSLDGAGGTYEQYF. CDR3 nucleotides: TGTGCCAGCAGCTTAGATGGGGCAGGGGGCACCTACGAGCAGTACTTC.

The CDR3 nucleotides read TGTGCCAGCAGCGGAGCGGGGGGGCCATCAGATACGCAGTATTTT. This encodes CASSGAGGPSDTQYF. J is TRBJ2-3 and V is TRBV9, with 10 nucleotides matching TRBD2. Germline V lookup: CDR1 SGDLS, CDR2 YYNGEE. The CDR3 is 15 residues long. J was trimmed by 4 bases and V by 3 bases; bases with no gene match: 5.

The chain links TRBV6-5 to TRBJ2-1, with D perhaps TRBD2 (5 bases). Germline assignment: CDR1 MNHEY and CDR2 SVGAGI. The CDR3 covers 13 residues. V was cut by 3 bases and J by 9 bases, with 12 bases left in between. The DNA of the CDR3 is TGTGCCAGCAGTTATACAGTAGAGGGTGAGCAGTTCTTC. Protein: CASSYTVEGEQFF.

V usage is TRBV7-9 and J usage is TRBJ2-3; 7 bases are a match to TRBD1. The V gene's germline CDR1 is SEHNR and CDR2 FQNEAQ (reference sequence). This CDR3 region has 15 residues. J was trimmed by 5 bases and V by 3 bases; bases with no gene match: 8. DNA of the CDR3: TGTGCCAGCAGCTTGGACAGGCTGTCGGGAGATACGCAGTATTTT. Encoded protein: CASSLDRLSGDTQYF. The whole variable domain, remainder taken from reference TRBV7-9 and TRBJ2-3, is DTGVSQNPRHKITKRGQNVTFRCDPISEHNRLYWYRQTLGQGPEFLTYFQNEAQLEKSRLLSDRFSAERPKGSFSTLEIQRTEQGDSAMYLCASSLDRLSGDTQYFGPGTRLTVL.

The V and J genes are TRBV7-9 and TRBJ2-3; 10 bases map to TRBD2. The CDR3 is 19 amino acids. After removal of 1 base from V and 1 base from J, the junction contained 11 bases not matched to a gene. The germline CDR1 and CDR2 sequences are SEHNR and FQNEAQ (reference sequence). The CDR3 sequence is CASSLEASGGAWGTDTQYF. The DNA of the CDR3 is TGTGCCAGCAGCTTAGAGGCGAGCGGGGGGGCCTGGGGCACAGATACGCAGTATTTT.

The genes are TRBV10-3 and TRBJ1-2; no firm D call. The CDR3 length is 16 residues. Germline V gene lookup returns CDR1 ENHRY and CDR2 SYGVKD. Trimming stripped 0 bases from V and 6 bases from J, with 17 bases between. The CDR3 sequence is CAISESSGPSGNGYTF. The DNA for the CDR3 is TGTGCCATCAGTGAGTCGAGTGGGCCGAGCGGGAATGGCTACACCTTC.

V is TRBV7-6 and J is TRBJ1-4, with 8 bases identical to TRBD1. V was pared by 3 bases and J by 4 bases, with 10 bases of the junction left unmatched. The CDR3 sequence is 17 residues long. The germline gives CDR1 SGHVS, CDR2 FNYEAQ. The chain's CDR3 is CASSFDSGTGINEKLFF. The CDR3 bases are TGTGCCAGCAGCTTTGACTCCGGGACAGGAATTAATGAAAAACTGTTTTTT.

This clone was seen a few times. J is TRBJ1-1 and V is TRBV9, with TRBD1 identical over 7 bases. Germline CDR1 SGDLS, CDR2 YYNGEE. After removal of 0 bases from V and 8 bases from J, the junction contained 4 bases not matched to a gene. This CDR3 is 13 amino acids long. CDR3 DNA sequence: TGTGCCAGCAGCGTAGATGGCAGGGGGGAAGCTTTCTTT. Translating it yields CASSVDGRGEAFF. Using reference TRBV9 and TRBJ1-1 for the parts outside the CDR3, the full variable domain is DSGVTQTPKHLITATGQRVTLRCSPRSGDLSVYWYQQSLDQGLQFLIQYYNGEERAKGNILERFSAQQFPDLHSELNLSSLELGDSALYFCASSVDGRGEAFFGQGTRLTVV.

The chain employs TRBV5-1 and TRBJ1-1; TRBD1 is a possible D gene (6 bases). Trimming pared 3 bases from V and 10 bases from J, leaving 43 bases between. This CDR3 is 22 amino acids long. CDR1 and CDR2 (germline): SGHRS, YFSETQ. CDR3 DNA sequence: TGCGCCAGCAGCTCAGGCTCCTTACGTAGGACTGGCCGCTTCGTAGACAGGTATCGAGCTTTCTTT. It yields the protein CASSSGSLRRTGRFVDRYRAFF.

V gene TRBV19 combines with J gene TRBJ2-5; no clear D. CDR1 is LNHDA and CDR2 is SQIVND in the germline V gene (reference sequence). There are 11 residues in the CDR3. The V end was cut by 3 bases, the J end by 4 bases, with 3 bases between. The CDR3 loop is CASSIRETQYF. CDR3 in DNA: TGTGCCAGTAGTATTCGAGAGACCCAGTACTTC.

The genes are TRBV6-5 and TRBJ1-1, with D hard to call. CDR3 length equals 14 residues. The ends were cut back, 7 bases at V and 0 bases at J, with 12 bases in the middle. CDR1 and CDR2 from the germline V gene are MNHEY and SVGAGI. The DNA of the CDR3 is TGTGCCAGCATTGCATTACAGTTGAACACTGAAGCTTTCTTT. Translating it yields CASIALQLNTEAFF.